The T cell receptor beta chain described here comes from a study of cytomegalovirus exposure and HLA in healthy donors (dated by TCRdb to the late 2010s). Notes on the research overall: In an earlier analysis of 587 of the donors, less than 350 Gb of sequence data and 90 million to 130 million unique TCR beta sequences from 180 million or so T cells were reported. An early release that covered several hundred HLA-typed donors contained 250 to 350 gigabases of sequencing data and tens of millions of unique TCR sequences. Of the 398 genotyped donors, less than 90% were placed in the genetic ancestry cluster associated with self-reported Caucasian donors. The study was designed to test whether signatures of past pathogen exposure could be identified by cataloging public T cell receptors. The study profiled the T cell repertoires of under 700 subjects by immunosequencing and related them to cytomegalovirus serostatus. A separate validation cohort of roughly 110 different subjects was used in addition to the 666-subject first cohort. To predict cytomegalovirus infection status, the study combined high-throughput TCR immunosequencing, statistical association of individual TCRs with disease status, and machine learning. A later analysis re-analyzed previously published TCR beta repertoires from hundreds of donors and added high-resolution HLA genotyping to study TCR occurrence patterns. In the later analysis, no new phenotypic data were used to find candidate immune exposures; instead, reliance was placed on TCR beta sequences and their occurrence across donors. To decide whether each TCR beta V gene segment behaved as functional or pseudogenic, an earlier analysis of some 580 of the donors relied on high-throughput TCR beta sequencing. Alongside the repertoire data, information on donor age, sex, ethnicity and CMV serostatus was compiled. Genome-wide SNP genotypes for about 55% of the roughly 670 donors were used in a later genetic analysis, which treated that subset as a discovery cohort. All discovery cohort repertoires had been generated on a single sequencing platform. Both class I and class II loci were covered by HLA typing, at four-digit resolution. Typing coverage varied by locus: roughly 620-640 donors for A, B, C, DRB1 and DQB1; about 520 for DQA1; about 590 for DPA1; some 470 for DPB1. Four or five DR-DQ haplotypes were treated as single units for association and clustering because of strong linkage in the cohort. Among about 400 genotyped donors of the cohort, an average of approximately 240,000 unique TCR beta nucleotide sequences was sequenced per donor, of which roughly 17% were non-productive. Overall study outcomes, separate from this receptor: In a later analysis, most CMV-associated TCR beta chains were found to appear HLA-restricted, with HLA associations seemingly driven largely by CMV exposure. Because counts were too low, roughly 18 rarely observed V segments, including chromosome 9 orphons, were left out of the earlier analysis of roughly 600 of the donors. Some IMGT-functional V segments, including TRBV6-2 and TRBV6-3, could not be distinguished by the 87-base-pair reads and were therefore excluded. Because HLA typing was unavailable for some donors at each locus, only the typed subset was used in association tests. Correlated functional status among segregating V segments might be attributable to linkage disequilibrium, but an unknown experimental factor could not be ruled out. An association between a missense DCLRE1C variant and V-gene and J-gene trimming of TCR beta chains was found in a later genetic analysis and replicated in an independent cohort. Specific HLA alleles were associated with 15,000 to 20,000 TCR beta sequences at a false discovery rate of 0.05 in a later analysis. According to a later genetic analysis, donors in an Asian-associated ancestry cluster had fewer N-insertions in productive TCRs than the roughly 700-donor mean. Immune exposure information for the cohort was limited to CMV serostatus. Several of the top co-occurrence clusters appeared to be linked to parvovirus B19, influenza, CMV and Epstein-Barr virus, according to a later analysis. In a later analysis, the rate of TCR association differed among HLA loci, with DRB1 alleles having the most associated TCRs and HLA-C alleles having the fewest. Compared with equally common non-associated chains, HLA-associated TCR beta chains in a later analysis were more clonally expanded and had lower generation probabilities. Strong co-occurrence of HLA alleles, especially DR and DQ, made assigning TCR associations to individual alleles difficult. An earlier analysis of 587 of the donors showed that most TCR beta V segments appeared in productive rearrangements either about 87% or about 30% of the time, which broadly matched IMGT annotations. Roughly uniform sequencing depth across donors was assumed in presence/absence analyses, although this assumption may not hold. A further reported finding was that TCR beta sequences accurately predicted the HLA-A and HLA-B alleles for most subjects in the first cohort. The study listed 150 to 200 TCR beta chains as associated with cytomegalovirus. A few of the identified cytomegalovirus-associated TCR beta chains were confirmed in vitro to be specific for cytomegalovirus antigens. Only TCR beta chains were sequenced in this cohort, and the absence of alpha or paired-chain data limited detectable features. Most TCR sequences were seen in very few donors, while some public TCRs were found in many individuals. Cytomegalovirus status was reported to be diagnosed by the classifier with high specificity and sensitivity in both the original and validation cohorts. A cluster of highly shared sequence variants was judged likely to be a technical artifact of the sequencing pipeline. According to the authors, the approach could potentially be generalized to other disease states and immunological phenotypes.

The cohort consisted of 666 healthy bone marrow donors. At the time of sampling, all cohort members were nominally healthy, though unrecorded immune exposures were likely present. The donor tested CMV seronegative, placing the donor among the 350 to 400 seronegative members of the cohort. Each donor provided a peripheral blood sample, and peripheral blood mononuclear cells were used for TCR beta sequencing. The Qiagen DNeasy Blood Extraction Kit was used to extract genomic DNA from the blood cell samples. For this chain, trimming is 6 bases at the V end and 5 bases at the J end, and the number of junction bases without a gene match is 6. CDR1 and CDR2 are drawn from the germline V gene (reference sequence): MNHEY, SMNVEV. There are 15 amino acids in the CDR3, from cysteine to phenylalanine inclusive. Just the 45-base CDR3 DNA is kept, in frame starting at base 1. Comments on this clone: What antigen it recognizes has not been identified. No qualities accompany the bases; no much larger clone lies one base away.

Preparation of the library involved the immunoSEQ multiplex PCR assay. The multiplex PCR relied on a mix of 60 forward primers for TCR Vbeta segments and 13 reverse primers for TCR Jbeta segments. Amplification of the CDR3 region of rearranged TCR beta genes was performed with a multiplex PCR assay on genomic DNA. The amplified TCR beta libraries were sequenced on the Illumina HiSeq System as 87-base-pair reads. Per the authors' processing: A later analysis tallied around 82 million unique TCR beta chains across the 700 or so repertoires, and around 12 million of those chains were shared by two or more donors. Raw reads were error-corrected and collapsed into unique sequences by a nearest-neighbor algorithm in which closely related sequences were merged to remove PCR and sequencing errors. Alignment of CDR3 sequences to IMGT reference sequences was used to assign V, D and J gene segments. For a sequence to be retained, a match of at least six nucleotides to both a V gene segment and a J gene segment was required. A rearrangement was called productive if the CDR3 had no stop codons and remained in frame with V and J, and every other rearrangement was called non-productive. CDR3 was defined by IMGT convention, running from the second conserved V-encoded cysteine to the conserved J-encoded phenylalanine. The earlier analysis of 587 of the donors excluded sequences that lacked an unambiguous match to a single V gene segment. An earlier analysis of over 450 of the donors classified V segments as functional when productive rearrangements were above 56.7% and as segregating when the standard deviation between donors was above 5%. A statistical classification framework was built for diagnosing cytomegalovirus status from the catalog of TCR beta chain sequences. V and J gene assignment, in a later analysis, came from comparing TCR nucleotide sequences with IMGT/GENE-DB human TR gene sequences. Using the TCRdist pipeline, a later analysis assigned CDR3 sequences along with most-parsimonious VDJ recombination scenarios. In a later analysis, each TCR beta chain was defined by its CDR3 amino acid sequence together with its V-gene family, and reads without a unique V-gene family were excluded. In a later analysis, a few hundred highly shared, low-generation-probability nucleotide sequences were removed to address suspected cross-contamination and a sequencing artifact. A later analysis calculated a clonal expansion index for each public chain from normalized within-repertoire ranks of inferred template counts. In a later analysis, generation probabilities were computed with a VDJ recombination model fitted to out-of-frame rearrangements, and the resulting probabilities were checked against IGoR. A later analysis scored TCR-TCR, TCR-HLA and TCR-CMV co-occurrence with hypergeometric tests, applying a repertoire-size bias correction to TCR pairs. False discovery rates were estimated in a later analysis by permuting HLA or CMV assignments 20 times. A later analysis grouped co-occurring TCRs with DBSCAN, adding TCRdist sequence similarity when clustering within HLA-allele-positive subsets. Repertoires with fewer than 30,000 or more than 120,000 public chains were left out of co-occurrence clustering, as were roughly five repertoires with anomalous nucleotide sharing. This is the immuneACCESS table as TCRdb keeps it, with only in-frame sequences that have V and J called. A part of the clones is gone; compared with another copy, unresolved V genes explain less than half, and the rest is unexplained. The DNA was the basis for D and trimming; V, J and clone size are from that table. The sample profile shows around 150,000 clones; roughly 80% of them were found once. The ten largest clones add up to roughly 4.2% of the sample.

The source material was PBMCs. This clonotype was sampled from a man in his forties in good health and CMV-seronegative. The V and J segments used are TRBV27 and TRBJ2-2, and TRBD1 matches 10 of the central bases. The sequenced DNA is TGTGCCAGCAGGGGACAGGGGCGATATACCGGGGAGCTGTTTTTT. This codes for CASRGQGRYTGELFF.